Sequencing of this T cell receptor (beta chain) was carried out in a study of blood T cell repertoires in COVID-19 (dated by TCRdb to 2019 to 2021). Describing the broader study: Collaborator samples came from the United States, Italy and Spain and covered acute and convalescent phases of COVID-19. The material from the prospective study consisted of cDNA or gDNA derived from T cells, B-cell-depleted T cells, or PBMCs. Subjects who had been exposed to COVID-19, were actively infected with it, or had recovered from it provided the deeply sampled blood TCRbeta repertoires that made up the dataset. A freely available public database, intended as a resource for researchers studying the immune response to SARS-CoV-2, is where the repertoires were released. The samples were drawn from two sources: the first 160 participants of the ongoing ImmuneRACE study, and fewer than 1,500 subjects contributed by 6 global collaborators. The sample metadata nearly always contained a de-identified subject ID, COVID-19 status, age in years and sex. HLA class I and class II types, where available, came from metadata supplied by the sample provider rather than from assay-based typing.

The immunoSEQ Assay, a bias-controlled multiplex PCR, was used to amplify TCRbeta CDR3 regions from genomic DNA. Under the source paper's analysis protocol: The number of nucleated cells in each sample was estimated by amplification of reference gene primers within the assay. To quantify the absolute abundance of each unique TCRbeta CDR3 rearrangement, sequence reads were collapsed and filtered. For each sample, productive Simpson clonality was calculated as the square root of Simpson's diversity index across productive rearrangements. This immuneACCESS table, as held by TCRdb, lists in-frame sequences with V and J called but not all clones. Of the missing ones, under half trace to an unresolved V gene in checked studies; the others have no known cause. V and J calls and clone size are those listed in that table; D and trimming were worked out from the DNA. Counted in this sample were approximately 230,000 clones; approximately 86% of them appeared once. The ten largest clones capture about 6% of the sample.

Enrolling through a virtual design, the prospective study's participants ranged in age from roughly 18 to 100 years and lived across about two dozen United States geographic areas. In the prospective study, cohorts were assigned on the basis of participant-reported clinical history obtained from a screening survey and a study questionnaire. Mobile phlebotomists in the prospective study collected whole blood, serum and a nasopharyngeal or oropharyngeal swab from every participant. Additional blood draws and questionnaires over an approximately 2-month period could optionally be provided by prospective study participants. Prospective study blood samples were shipped either frozen or at room temperature before DNA extraction. As to this clone: Which antigen it targets is not known. Base-call qualities are not available, and no considerably larger clone is one nucleotide away.

What the research found in general, with its limitations: Clinical and demographic metadata were provided uncurated, with the amount varying by source and participant.

The junction shows trimming of 3 bases on V and 1 base on J, plus 19 bases between the germline ends. The germline V gene yields SNHLY for CDR1 and FYNNEI for CDR2. The CDR3 sequence holds 17 residues, the cysteine and phenylalanine included. Only CDR3 DNA remains: 51 bases, in frame from the first base. The sequence came from a woman aged 25 to 39 with acute COVID-19. This receptor chain uses TRBV2 and TRBJ2-7, and perhaps TRBD2 as D gene, on 5 matching bases. The specimen sequenced was PBMCs or T cells enriched from blood (not recorded which). The CDR3 loop reads CASSEDGISLWSYEQYF. The nucleotide sequence is TGTGCCAGCAGTGAGGACGGGATCAGCTTGTGGTCCTACGAGCAGTACTTC.